These 8 T cell receptor beta chains were all obtained from the same sample, sequenced in a study of spatial heterogeneity in lung cancer. Each CDR3 protein is one row after TCRdb ran MiXCR on the 5' RACE reads. The table has under 7,000 distinct CDR3 sequences, approximately 14% seen once. Which antigens these TCRs recognize remains unknown. Regarding the study as a whole: Tumors with more nonsynonymous mutations had more expanded intratumoral alpha and beta TCRs.

Time point in this sample: sample taken at primary tumor resection. Material: lung tumor tissue, obtained at surgery. These receptors were obtained from a male donor with early-stage non-small cell lung cancer.

This clonotype is classed as medium-sized. This chain uses TRBV20-1 with TRBJ2-5; D is tentatively TRBD1 or TRBD2 (5 bases each). The V and J ends lost 5 bases and 2 bases respectively, with 12 bases between them. The germline CDR1 and CDR2 sequences are DFQATT and SNEGSKA (reference sequence). This CDR3 spans 13 amino acids. DNA for the CDR3: TGCAGTGCTGTACGGGGCCTGCAAGAGACCCAGTACTTC. The encoded protein is CSAVRGLQETQYF.

The V gene is TRBV11-2, the J gene TRBJ2-3; no firm D call. Germline CDR1 SGHAT, CDR2 FQNNGV. The CDR3 sequence is 16 residues long. The V gene lost 3 bases and the J gene lost 6 bases, with 19 bases spanning the gap. The CDR3 sequence is CASSLVIKGSGDTQYF. The CDR3 DNA is TGTGCCAGCAGCTTGGTTATTAAGGGTTCCGGGGATACGCAGTATTTT.

The table lists this clonotype with many counts. The chain's CDR3 is CASRSGTRSSYEQYF. Here the CDR3 DNA reads TGTGCCAGCAGATCCGGGACTCGAAGCTCCTACGAGCAGTACTTC. The chain has TRBV6-2 or TRBV6-3 and TRBJ2-7; the D gene is possibly TRBD2 (6 bases). The V end lost 6 bases, the J end lost 0 bases, and 15 bases lay between the germline ends. Germline assignment: CDR1 MNHEY and CDR2 SVGEGT. There are 15 residues in the CDR3.

The V call is TRBV5-6, the J call TRBJ1-2; TRBD1 matches at 9 bases. With 4 bases clipped from V and 2 bases from J, the junction kept 3 bases outside the gene matches. The CDR3 sequence is 14 residues long. In germline, CDR1 is SGHDT, CDR2 YYEEEE. CDR3 protein: CASSGTGGNYGYTF. The CDR3 bases are TGTGCCAGCAGCGGTACAGGGGGCAACTATGGCTACACCTTC.

As for this clonotype: Because the CDR3 is missing its conserved closing phenylalanine or tryptophan, this is likely a read error. In DNA form, the CDR3 reads TGTGCCAGCAGTTATGTAGTCATCAATGAGCAGTTCTCC. Encoded protein: CASSYVVINEQFS. V gene TRBV12-3 or TRBV12-4 combines with J gene TRBJ2-1; D not resolved. With 4 bases removed from V and 6 bases from J, the gap between germline ends came to 10 bases. The CDR3 consists of 13 residues.

The chain recombines TRBV7-9 with TRBJ2-3; the D is unclear. CDR3 length: 14 residues. V was cut by 5 bases and J by 0 bases, with 9 bases left in between. The germline CDR1 and CDR2 sequences are SEHNR and FQNEAQ (reference sequence). The CDR3 sequence is CASSPDGSTDTQYF. The CDR3, as DNA: TGTGCCAGCAGCCCGGACGGCAGCACAGATACGCAGTATTTT.

This clonotype came up a few times. The J gene is TRBJ1-2, the V gene TRBV7-2, with D perhaps matching TRBD1 (6 bases). The CDR3 is 15 amino acids. Trimming took off 5 bases at V and 4 bases at J, with 17 bases between the two ends. CDR1 is SGHTA, CDR2 FQGNSA, per germline. The DNA of the CDR3 is TGTGCCAGCAGCCCAAACCCACAGGGAGTCTATGGCTACACCTTC. This translates into CASSPNPQGVYGYTF.

Many counts were recorded for this clonotype. The CDR3 DNA reads TGCAGTGCCCCCCGACTAGCGGGAGACCCTTACGAGCAGTACTTC. Its translation is CSAPRLAGDPYEQYF. This chain joins TRBV20-1 and TRBJ2-7; the match to TRBD2 covers 12 bases. There are 15 residues in the CDR3. Germline-derived CDR1 and CDR2 are DFQATT and SNEGSKA (reference sequence). J lost 4 bases, V lost 6 bases, and 10 bases had no gene match.